The subject of this entry is one TCR beta chain. As yet, its antigen is unknown. The CDR3 has 13 residues. Germline V gene sequence: CDR1 SGHRS, CDR2 YFSETQ. V was shortened by 0 bases and J by 6 bases, with 9 bases between the two germline ends. Method: immunoSEQ multiplex PCR; TCRdb's copy keeps in-frame clones and lacks some. The repertoire holds about 160,000 clones, with about four fifths as singletons. These data come from a study of cytotoxic CD8 clonotypes in ibrutinib-treated CLL. Overall study context: For this cohort, patients were 10 to 11 relapsed/refractory and about 16 treatment-naive, while fewer than 18 were IGHV unmutated. The study's findings and limits: An increase in clonality occurred at ibrutinib response, followed by a return toward baseline at progression. Private clonotypes, not public ones, expanded at ibrutinib response. Baseline values of clonality outstripped age-matched healthy donors and followed circulating CD8+ T-cell counts.

The V call is TRBV5-1, the J call TRBJ2-5; a weak D match, TRBD2 (6 bases). The material was PBMCs, obtained after 24 months of ibrutinib treatment. The receptor was isolated from a human donor with chronic lymphocytic leukemia. CDR3 in DNA: TGCGCCAGCAGCTTGGCCGGGAGCCAGACCCAGTACTTC. This codes for CASSLAGSQTQYF.